The rows below give T cell receptor beta chains drawn from one sample of a study of technical replicates of blood from several donors. TCRdb's table, derived via immunoSEQ multiplex PCR, lists solely in-frame clones and lacks some. The sample lists 70,000 to 85,000 clones; roughly 90% were seen once. Sequenced sample: T cells isolated from PBMCs. The receptors were gathered from a human donor in good health. CDR3s include the opening cysteine and the closing phenylalanine or tryptophan.

V gene	CDR3 protein
TRBV6-1	CAVERDSIYRAPQHF
TRBV15	CATTPGLVGDTQYF
TRBV4-3	CASSQEGRGAKPQHF
TRBV25-1	CASGPWRELSSYNEQFF
TRBV6-6	CASTDRYEQYF
TRBV19	CASSIERASGSHEQYF
TRBV19	CASRIGTGAEKLFF
TRBV6-1	CASSIAPSTDTQYF
TRBV19	CASSTPGQGAGETQYF
TRBV5-1	CASSLVGGNNEQFF
TRBV19	CASSLGTPFEQFF
TRBV7-8	CASSLGVWSYEQYF
TRBV7-3	CASSSNMLEQFF
TRBV6-5	CASRLSGVYNEQFF
TRBV10-2	CASSTGNTEAFF
TRBV2	CATGSTGTDTQYF
TRBV19	CASSIDTPKPQHF
TRBV29-1	CSVEDLQDNNEQFF
TRBV27	CASKDSYTEAFF
TRBV30	CAWGHSGNTIYF
TRBV28	CASTFGTLLNEQYF
TRBV6-1	CATLRDTQYF
TRBV10-3	CAISEGQIKNTGELFF
TRBV4-2	CASSQEASSGSYEQYF
TRBV11-2	CASSRKSYPSYTGELFF
TRBV28	CASRGDTTNEKLFF
TRBV4-3	CASSQDIRLGLALSYNEQFF
TRBV6-4	CASSRSSGVTGELFF
TRBV7-9	CASSPGTSTYEQYF
TRBV19	CASSITQGHQPQHF
TRBV11-3	CASSPWGQGADEQYF
TRBV7-2	CASSFYSGSGERDTQYF
TRBV29-1	CSATYTDRGGNQPQHF
TRBV5-5	CASSYTGREQYF
TRBV6-5	CASSSPNYNEQFF
TRBV18	CASSPGGNEKLFF
TRBV15	CATSLPTGPVTSYEQYF
TRBV6-4	CASSGRAFDTQYF
TRBV9	CASSEGTSGIVSYEQYF
TRBV10-3	CAISDSSGIYNEQFF
TRBV27	CASSPSGESRETQYF
TRBV7-3	CASSPSPGTGGTDTQYF
TRBV13	CASSAITGITDTQYF
TRBV19	CASRGPRGETQYF
TRBV18	CASSLRQGTSGEQYF
TRBV11-3	CASSFTGDSSEQYF